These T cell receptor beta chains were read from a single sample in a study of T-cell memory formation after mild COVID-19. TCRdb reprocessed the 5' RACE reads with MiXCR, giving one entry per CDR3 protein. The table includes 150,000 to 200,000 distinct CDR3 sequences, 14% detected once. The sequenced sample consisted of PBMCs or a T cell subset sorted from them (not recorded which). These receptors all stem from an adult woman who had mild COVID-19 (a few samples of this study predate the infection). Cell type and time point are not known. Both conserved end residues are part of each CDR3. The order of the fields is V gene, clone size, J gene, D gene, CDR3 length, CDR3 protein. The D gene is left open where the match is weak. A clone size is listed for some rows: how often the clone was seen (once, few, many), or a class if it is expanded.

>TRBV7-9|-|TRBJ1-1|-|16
CASSPALAVGLTEAFF
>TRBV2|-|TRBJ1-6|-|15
CARFEQPPLNSPLHF
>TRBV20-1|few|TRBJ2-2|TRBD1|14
CSASRDRITGELFF
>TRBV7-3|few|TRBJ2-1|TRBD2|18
CASSLPGGGTSSYNEQFF
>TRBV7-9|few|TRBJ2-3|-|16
CASSLAGRDLTDTQYF
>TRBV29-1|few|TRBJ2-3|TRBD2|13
CSVDRTSTDTQYF
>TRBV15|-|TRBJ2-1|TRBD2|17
CATRQRVEAGEGNEQFF
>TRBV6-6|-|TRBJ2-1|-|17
CASSYPRPNDPYNEQFF
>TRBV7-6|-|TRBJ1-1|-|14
CASSLGGDNTEAFF
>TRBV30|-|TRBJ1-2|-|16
CAWSVRTSSANYGYTF
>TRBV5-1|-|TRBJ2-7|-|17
CASSLAVGTALSYEQYF
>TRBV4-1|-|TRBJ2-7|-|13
CASSSLEGIEQYF
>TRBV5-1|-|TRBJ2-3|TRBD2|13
CASSLRTSDTQYF
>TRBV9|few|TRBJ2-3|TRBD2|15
CASSRSGRNTDTQYF
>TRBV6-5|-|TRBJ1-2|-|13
CASSYRVDYGYTF
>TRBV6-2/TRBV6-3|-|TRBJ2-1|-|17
CASSYRGVGRSYNEQFF
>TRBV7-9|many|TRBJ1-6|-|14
CASSLVGGASPLHF
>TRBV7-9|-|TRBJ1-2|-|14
CASSTEEPLRGYTF
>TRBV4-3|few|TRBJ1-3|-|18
CASSGAGGSYLAGNTIYF
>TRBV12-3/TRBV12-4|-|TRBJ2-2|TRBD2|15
CASSSGLAVTGELFF
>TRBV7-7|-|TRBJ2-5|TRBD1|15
CASSLGTGYQETQYF
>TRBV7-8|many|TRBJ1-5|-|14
CASSFDTGNQPQHF
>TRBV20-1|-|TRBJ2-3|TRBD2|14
CSATRTSGTDTQYF
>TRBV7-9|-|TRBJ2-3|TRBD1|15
CASSAGTGGTDTQYF
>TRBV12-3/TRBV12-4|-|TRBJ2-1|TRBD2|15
CASRTGTSSSNEQFF
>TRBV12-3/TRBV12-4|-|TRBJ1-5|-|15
CASSTGTRGWQPQHF
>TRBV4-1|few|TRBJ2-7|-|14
CASSPTETSYEQYF
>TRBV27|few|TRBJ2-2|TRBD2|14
CASSPGLGVGELFF